Listed below are T cell receptor beta chains from one sample, sequenced in a study of glioma-infiltrating T cells. Each CDR3 protein is one row after TCRdb ran MiXCR on the multiplex PCR reads. The table has fewer than 500,000 distinct CDR3 sequences, around 45% seen once. Material for sequencing was glioma tissue, nonneoplastic brain tissue, or PBMCs (not recorded which). All receptors derive from a human donor with low-grade glioma or glioblastoma, undergoing nonglioma brain surgery, or in good health (not recorded which). Each CDR3 is given with its conserved first and last residue. Fields, in order: V gene, D gene, clone size, J gene, CDR3 protein, CDR3 DNA. A D gene is named only where the DNA matches it firmly. The size field is filled for only some rows; it gives once, few, many or a size class.

TRBV25-1,.,.,TRBJ2-7,CASSATSTEQHF,TGTGCCAGCAGTGCAACTAGTACCGAGCAGCACTTC
TRBV7-2,.,.,TRBJ2-6,CASSSPGVANVLTF,TGTGCCAGCAGCTCCCCAGGAGTGGCCAACGTCCTGACTTTC
TRBV19,.,few,TRBJ2-7,CASRRSGAYEQYF,TGTGCCAGTCGCCGATCGGGGGCCTACGAGCAGTACTTC
TRBV27,TRBD2,many,TRBJ2-1,CASSLSSLAGGGNEQFF,TGTGCCAGCAGTTTATCGAGCCTAGCGGGAGGTGGCAATGAGCAGTTCTTC
TRBV25-1,.,many,TRBJ2-2,CASSDQPGELFF,TGTGCCAGCAGTGATCAGCCCGGGGAGCTGTTTTTT
TRBV19,TRBD1,.,TRBJ1-5,CASRQGAGQPQHF,TGTGCCAGCCGACAGGGGGCAGGTCAGCCCCAGCATTTT
TRBV28,.,.,TRBJ1-5,CASSETANPQPQHF,TGTGCCAGCAGTGAAACAGCGAATCCTCAGCCCCAGCATTTT
TRBV7-8,.,few,TRBJ1-1,CASSQLGAGDTEAFF,TGTGCCAGCAGCCAATTGGGGGCAGGGGACACTGAAGCTTTCTTT
TRBV4-3,.,.,TRBJ1-2,CASRQKGGFYGYTF,TGCGCCAGCAGACAAAAGGGAGGGTTCTATGGCTACACCTTC
TRBV28,.,.,TRBJ1-2,CATFSGTNYGYTF,TGTGCCACCTTTAGTGGGACTAACTATGGCTACACCTTC
TRBV20-1,.,.,TRBJ1-1,CSARDDSASYTEAFF,TGCAGTGCTAGAGATGACAGTGCCTCCTACACTGAAGCTTTCTTT
TRBV6-5,.,many,TRBJ2-1,CASSYGANEQFF,TGTGCCAGCAGTTACGGGGCGAATGAGCAGTTCTTC
TRBV28,.,.,TRBJ2-7,CASSSFEYEQYF,TGTGCCAGCAGTTCCTTCGAATACGAGCAGTACTTC
TRBV27,.,.,TRBJ2-7,CASSSPGQGDYEQYF,TGTGCCAGCAGTTCCCCGGGGCAGGGAGACTACGAGCAGTACTTC
TRBV4-1,.,.,TRBJ1-5,CASSQADPRDTQHF,TGCGCCAGCAGCCAAGCAGACCCTAGGGATACGCAGCATTTT
TRBV28,.,few,TRBJ2-7,CASSLPGGGSYEQYF,TGTGCCAGCAGTTTACCCGGGGGCGGGAGTTACGAGCAGTACTTC
TRBV18,TRBD1,few,TRBJ1-1,CASSGQGMNTEAFF,TGTGCCAGCTCCGGACAGGGAATGAACACTGAAGCTTTCTTT
TRBV6-1,.,.,TRBJ2-3,CASSEGAGTQYF,TGTGCCAGCAGCGAAGGGGCTGGTACGCAGTATTTT
TRBV3-1,.,.,TRBJ1-1,CASSREGFPGGTEAFF,TGTGCCAGCAGCCGGGAAGGATTCCCGGGGGGTACTGAAGCTTTCTTT
TRBV7-8,TRBD1,.,TRBJ1-5,CASSLGIGTEGPQHF,TGTGCCAGCAGCTTAGGAATAGGGACAGAAGGGCCCCAGCATTTT
TRBV6-2/TRBV6-3,.,many,TRBJ2-4,CASSYSDTWANIQYF,TGTGCCAGCAGTTACTCGGACACTTGGGCGAACATTCAGTACTTC
TRBV4-3,.,few,TRBJ2-6,CASSQGQGSGANVLTF,TGCGCCAGCAGCCAAGGGCAGGGCTCTGGGGCCAACGTCCTGACTTTC
TRBV28,TRBD2,.,TRBJ2-3,CASSLAGTSGITDTQYF,TGTGCCAGCAGTCTTGCCGGGACTAGCGGGATTACAGATACGCAGTATTTT
TRBV7-3,TRBD2,few,TRBJ2-1,CASSPTSDWNEQFF,TGTGCCAGCAGCCCGACTAGCGACTGGAATGAGCAGTTCTTC
TRBV10-3,.,.,TRBJ2-6,CAISESPGLYSSGANVLTF,TGTGCCATCAGTGAGTCGCCCGGACTTTACAGCTCTGGGGCCAACGTCCTGACTTTC
TRBV20-1,.,few,TRBJ2-7,CSAGTGNLHEQYF,TGCAGTGCTGGTACAGGGAATCTCCACGAGCAGTACTTC
TRBV12-5,TRBD2,.,TRBJ2-1,CASGFRPFRTSGRPLAYNEQFF,TGTGCTAGTGGTTTCCGGCCCTTTAGGACTAGCGGGAGGCCCCTCGCCTACAATGAGCAGTTCTTC
TRBV27,.,many,TRBJ2-3,CASRPGSFTDTQYF,TGTGCCAGCAGGCCCGGTTCCTTCACAGATACGCAGTATTTT
TRBV6-2/TRBV6-3,TRBD2,many,TRBJ2-5,CASSQYRLGRGETQYF,TGTGCCAGCAGTCAATACCGACTAGGGAGGGGAGAGACCCAGTACTTC
TRBV2,TRBD1,many,TRBJ1-2,CASRTGVVGYTF,TGTGCCAGCAGGACAGGGGTAGTTGGCTACACCTTC
TRBV4-1,.,.,TRBJ1-2,CALVRGRRSYGYTF,TGCGCCCTAGTAAGGGGCAGGCGGAGCTATGGCTACACATTC
TRBV7-9,.,few,TRBJ1-1,CASSLGPNAEAFF,TGTGCCAGCAGCTTAGGGCCAAACGCTGAAGCTTTCTTT
TRBV7-9,.,few,TRBJ1-5,CASSFGQHNQPQHF,TGTGCCAGCAGCTTCGGGCAGCACAATCAGCCCCAGCATTTT
TRBV3-1,TRBD1,.,TRBJ2-7,CASSGQGASSYEQYF,TGTGCCAGCAGCGGACAGGGGGCCAGCTCCTACGAGCAGTACTTC
TRBV7-2,.,.,TRBJ1-5,CASSLLQGIQPQHF,TGTGCCAGCAGCTTATTGCAGGGTATTCAGCCCCAGCATTTT
TRBV14,TRBD1,.,TRBJ1-2,CASSGTGGQFYGYTF,TGTGCCAGCAGCGGGACAGGGGGCCAATTCTATGGCTACACCTTC
TRBV28,TRBD1,.,TRBJ2-7,CASINYRGSYEQYF,TGTGCCAGCATCAATTACAGGGGCTCCTACGAGCAGTACTTC
TRBV2,TRBD1,few,TRBJ1-1,CASSRDRGRTEAFF,TGTGCCAGCAGTCGGGACAGGGGGCGAACTGAAGCTTTCTTT
TRBV28,.,.,TRBJ2-7,CARSPGPPHEQYF,TGTGCCAGAAGTCCCGGGCCCCCCCACGAGCAGTACTTC
TRBV7-3,.,.,TRBJ2-3,CASSEGATTDTQYF,TGTGCCAGCAGTGAAGGGGCGACGACAGATACGCAGTATTTT
TRBV28,TRBD2,.,TRBJ2-3,CASSLIPLAGVGDTQYF,TGTGCCAGCAGTTTAATCCCACTAGCGGGAGTTGGAGATACGCAGTATTTT
TRBV5-1,TRBD1,.,TRBJ2-7,CASSLTGQGSYEQYF,TGCGCCAGCAGCTTGACGGGACAGGGGTCCTACGAGCAGTACTTC
TRBV6-1,TRBD1,many,TRBJ1-5,CASTRQGASNQPQHF,TGTGCCAGCACCCGACAGGGTGCTAGCAATCAGCCCCAGCATTTT
TRBV7-9,.,.,TRBJ2-1,CASSLERADNEQFF,TGTGCCAGCAGCTTAGAACGGGCAGACAATGAGCAGTTCTTC
TRBV27,.,.,TRBJ2-2,CASSTLGFATIGELFF,TGTGCCAGCAGTACGTTGGGGTTTGCGACCATCGGGGAGCTGTTTTTT
TRBV7-2,.,.,TRBJ1-2,CASSPVGGPYGYTF,TGTGCCAGCAGCCCCGTTGGGGGTCCCTATGGCTACACCTTC
TRBV3-1,TRBD2,.,TRBJ2-1,CASSGLAGVQYNEQFF,TGTGCCAGCAGCGGACTAGCGGGAGTCCAGTATAATGAGCAGTTCTTC
TRBV4-2,.,once,TRBJ2-1,CASSQESSGRGNEQFF,TGTGCCAGCAGCCAAGAATCCAGCGGAAGAGGCAATGAGCAGTTCTTC
TRBV4-3,.,.,TRBJ2-7,CASSPALASGQYEQYF,TGCGCCAGCAGCCCAGCCCTAGCGAGTGGGCAGTACGAGCAGTACTTC
TRBV20-1,TRBD1,.,TRBJ1-1,CSASFAAGGNTETSF,TGCAGTGCTAGTTTCGCGGCAGGGGGGAACACTGAAACTTCCTTT
TRBV5-1,.,.,TRBJ1-5,CASSLGGPNQPQHF,TGCGCCAGCAGCCTCGGCGGGCCTAATCAGCCCCAGCATTTT
TRBV9,.,.,TRBJ2-1,CASNRGSWDNEQFF,TGTGCCAGCAATAGGGGCAGCTGGGACAATGAGCAGTTCTTC
TRBV12-3/TRBV12-4,TRBD1,.,TRBJ2-5,CASSFGDSAQYF,TGTGCCAGCAGTTTTGGGGACAGTGCCCAGTACTTC
TRBV27,.,many,TRBJ1-5,CASRGVGGVSNQPQHF,TGTGCCAGCAGGGGGGTTGGGGGGGTAAGCAATCAGCCCCAGCATTTT
TRBV6-1,.,many,TRBJ1-1,CASSEANTEAFF,TGTGCCAGCAGTGAAGCGAACACTGAAGCTTTCTTT
TRBV20-1,TRBD2,few,TRBJ2-2,CSARGLAGFNTGELFF,TGCAGTGCTAGAGGGCTAGCGGGCTTTAACACCGGGGAGCTGTTTTTT
TRBV6-2/TRBV6-3,.,few,TRBJ2-6,CASSYGGAGANVLTF,TGTGCCAGCAGTTACGGCGGGGCTGGGGCCAACGTCCTGACTTTC